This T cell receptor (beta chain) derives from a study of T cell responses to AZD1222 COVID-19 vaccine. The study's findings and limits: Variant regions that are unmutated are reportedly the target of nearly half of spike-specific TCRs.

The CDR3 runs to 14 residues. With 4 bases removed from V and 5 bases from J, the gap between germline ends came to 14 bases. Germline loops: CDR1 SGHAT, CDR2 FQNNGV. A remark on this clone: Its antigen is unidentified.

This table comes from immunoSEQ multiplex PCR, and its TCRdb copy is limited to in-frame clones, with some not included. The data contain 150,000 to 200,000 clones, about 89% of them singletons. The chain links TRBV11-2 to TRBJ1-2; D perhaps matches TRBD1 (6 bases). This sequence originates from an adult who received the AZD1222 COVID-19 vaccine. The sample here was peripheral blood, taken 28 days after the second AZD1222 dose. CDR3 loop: CASSSDSPPYGYTF. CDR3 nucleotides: TGTGCCAGCAGCTCGGACAGCCCGCCATATGGCTACACCTTC. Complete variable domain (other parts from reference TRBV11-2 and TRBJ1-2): EAGVAQSPRYKIIEKRQSVAFWCNPISGHATLYWYQQILGQGPKLLIQFQNNGVVDDSQLPKDRFSAERLKGVDSTLKIQPAKLEDSAVYLCASSSDSPPYGYTFGSGTRLTVV.